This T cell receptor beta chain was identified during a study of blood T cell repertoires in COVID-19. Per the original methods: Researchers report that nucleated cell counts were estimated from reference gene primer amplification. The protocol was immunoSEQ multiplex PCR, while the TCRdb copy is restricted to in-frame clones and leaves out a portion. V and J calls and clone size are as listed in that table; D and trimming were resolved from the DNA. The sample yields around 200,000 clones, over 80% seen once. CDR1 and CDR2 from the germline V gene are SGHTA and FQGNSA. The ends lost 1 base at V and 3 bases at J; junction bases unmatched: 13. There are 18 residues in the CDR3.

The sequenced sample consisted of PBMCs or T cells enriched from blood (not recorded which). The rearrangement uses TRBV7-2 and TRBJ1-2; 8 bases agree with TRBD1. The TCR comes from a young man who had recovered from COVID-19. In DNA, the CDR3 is TGTGCCAGCAGCTTAGGCGACAGGGGAGTCCGAGTTGACTATGGCTACACCTTC. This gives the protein CASSLGDRGVRVDYGYTF.